The sequence of this T cell receptor beta chain was determined in a study of post-analysis software for immune sequencing data. Study results and limitations: Roughly five TRBV segments were significantly more frequent in patients than in controls. TRBV5-6, TRBV5-1 and TRBV20-1 were among these segments.

Each TCR beta cDNA library carried unique molecular identifiers. TCRdb reanalysed the PCR reads using MiXCR and keeps one entry per CDR3 protein. The sample carries hundreds of thousands of distinct CDR3 sequences, 55% to 70% recorded once. The CDR3 spans 12 residues. Per the germline V gene, CDR1 is SGHRS and CDR2 is YFSETQ. V was pared by 6 bases and J by 8 bases, with 14 bases between. For this clonotype: The antigen is undetermined.

The sequenced sample was blood. The source is a girl aged 2-10 years with multiple sclerosis. V and J are TRBV5-1 and TRBJ1-2; D unresolved. The CDR3 spells CASKPGFGGYTF. For the CDR3, the DNA is TGCGCCAGCAAGCCCGGATTTGGAGGCTACACCTTC.